Below are 2 T cell receptor beta chains sequenced from a single sample in a study of identical twins. In TCRdb, the 5' RACE reads were re-called with MiXCR into one record per CDR3 protein. The repertoire holds about 890,000 distinct CDR3 sequences, with 12% as singletons. The data were also submitted as part of a second study, on yellow fever vaccine responses in identical twins.

The sample consisted of PBMCs. The receptors shown here come from a woman aged 18-29 years in good health.

This clonotype was detected only a few times. The chain couples TRBV10-3 to TRBJ2-1, with 10 bases matching TRBD1. CDR1 ENHRY and CDR2 SYGVKD come from the germline V gene. The V segment lost 7 bases and the J segment 5 bases; nucleotides outside the gene matches: 5. This CDR3 has 14 residues. In nucleotides, the CDR3 is TGTGCCATCAACTCGGGACAGGGGAACAATGAGCAGTTCTTC. Residues: CAINSGQGNNEQFF.

This clonotype was counted between two and nine times. The chain couples TRBV6-1 to TRBJ1-1, with D unresolved. The germline V and J ends were trimmed by 6 bases and 1 base, with 9 bases remaining between them. There are 13 residues in the CDR3. Germline CDR1 MNHNS, CDR2 SASEGT. The CDR3 here is CASRITQNTEAFF. The DNA of the CDR3 is TGTGCCAGCAGGATCACCCAGAACACTGAAGCTTTCTTT.